This T cell receptor beta chain was observed in a study of preoperative IRX-2 immunotherapy in early breast cancer. Treatment: preoperative locoregional IRX-2 cytokine immunotherapy. Measured with immunoSEQ multiplex PCR; TCRdb has only the in-frame clones, and not every one. The repertoire holds 75,000 to 100,000 clones, with 80% to 90% as singletons. The sequence came from a human donor with breast cancer. Material: tumor tissue, obtained after IRX-2 immunotherapy.

CDR3 residues: CASSGFDGGTEAFF. CDR3 DNA: TGCGCCAGCAGCGGATTCGACGGCGGAACTGAAGCTTTCTTT. The chain couples TRBV5-1 to TRBJ1-1; no firm D call. The germline V and J ends were trimmed by 4 bases and 5 bases, with 15 bases remaining between them. Germline V gives CDR1 SGHRS, CDR2 YFSETQ. The CDR3 contains 14 residues. The complete variable domain, with remaining parts taken from reference TRBV5-1 and TRBJ1-1, reads KAGVTQTPRYLIKTRGQQVTLSCSPISGHRSVSWYQQTPGQGLQFLFEYFSETQRNKGNFPGRFSGRQFSNSRSEMNVSTLELGDSALYLCASSGFDGGTEAFFGQGTRLTVV.